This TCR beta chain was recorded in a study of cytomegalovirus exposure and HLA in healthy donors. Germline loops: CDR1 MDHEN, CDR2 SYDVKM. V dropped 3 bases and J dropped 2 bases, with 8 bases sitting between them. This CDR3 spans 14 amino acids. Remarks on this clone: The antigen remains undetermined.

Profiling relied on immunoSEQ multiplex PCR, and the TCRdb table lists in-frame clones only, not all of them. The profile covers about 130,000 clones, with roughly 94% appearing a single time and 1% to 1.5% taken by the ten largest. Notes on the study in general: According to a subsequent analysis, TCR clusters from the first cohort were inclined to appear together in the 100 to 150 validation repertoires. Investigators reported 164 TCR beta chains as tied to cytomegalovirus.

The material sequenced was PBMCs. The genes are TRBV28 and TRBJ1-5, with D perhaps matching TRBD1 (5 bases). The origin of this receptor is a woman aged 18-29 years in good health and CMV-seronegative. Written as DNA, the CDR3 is TGTGCCAGCAGTTTGGGGGGTCGCAATCAGCCCCAGCATTTT. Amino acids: CASSLGGRNQPQHF. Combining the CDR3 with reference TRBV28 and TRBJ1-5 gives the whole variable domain DVKVTQSSRYLVKRTGEKVFLECVQDMDHENMFWYRQDPGLGLRLIYFSYDVKMKEKGDIPEGYSVSREKKERFSLILESASTNQTSMYLCASSLGGRNQPQHFGDGTRLSIL.